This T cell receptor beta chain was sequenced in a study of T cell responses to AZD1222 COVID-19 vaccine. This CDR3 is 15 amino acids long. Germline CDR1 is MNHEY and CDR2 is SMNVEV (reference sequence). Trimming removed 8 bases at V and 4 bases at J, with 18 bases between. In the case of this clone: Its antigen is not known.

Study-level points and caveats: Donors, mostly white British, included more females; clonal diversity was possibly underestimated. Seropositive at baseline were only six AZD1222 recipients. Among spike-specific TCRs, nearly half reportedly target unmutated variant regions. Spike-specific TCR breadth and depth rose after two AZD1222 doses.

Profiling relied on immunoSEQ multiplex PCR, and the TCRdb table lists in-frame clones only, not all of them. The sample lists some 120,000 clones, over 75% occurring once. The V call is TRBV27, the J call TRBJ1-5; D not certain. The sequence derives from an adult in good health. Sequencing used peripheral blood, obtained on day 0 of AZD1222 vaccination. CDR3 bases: TGTGCCAGCGGCTACATAGTCGGGTTAAATCAGCCCCAGCATTTT. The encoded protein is CASGYIVGLNQPQHF.